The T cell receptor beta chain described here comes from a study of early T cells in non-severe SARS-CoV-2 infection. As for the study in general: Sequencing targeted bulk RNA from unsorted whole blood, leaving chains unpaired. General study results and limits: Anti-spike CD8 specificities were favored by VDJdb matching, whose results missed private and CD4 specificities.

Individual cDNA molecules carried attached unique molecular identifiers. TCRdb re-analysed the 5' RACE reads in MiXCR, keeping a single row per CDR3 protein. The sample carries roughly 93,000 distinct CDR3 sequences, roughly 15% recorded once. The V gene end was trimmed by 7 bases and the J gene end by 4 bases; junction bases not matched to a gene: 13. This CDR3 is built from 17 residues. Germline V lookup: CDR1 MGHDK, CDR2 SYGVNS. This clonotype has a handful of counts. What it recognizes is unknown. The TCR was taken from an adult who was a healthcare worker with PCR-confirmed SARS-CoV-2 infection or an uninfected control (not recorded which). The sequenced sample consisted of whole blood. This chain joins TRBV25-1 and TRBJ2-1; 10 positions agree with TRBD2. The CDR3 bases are TGTGCCAGCACGGGAGTAGCGGGGGGAGAAAGATACAATGAGCAGTTCTTC. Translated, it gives CASTGVAGGERYNEQFF.